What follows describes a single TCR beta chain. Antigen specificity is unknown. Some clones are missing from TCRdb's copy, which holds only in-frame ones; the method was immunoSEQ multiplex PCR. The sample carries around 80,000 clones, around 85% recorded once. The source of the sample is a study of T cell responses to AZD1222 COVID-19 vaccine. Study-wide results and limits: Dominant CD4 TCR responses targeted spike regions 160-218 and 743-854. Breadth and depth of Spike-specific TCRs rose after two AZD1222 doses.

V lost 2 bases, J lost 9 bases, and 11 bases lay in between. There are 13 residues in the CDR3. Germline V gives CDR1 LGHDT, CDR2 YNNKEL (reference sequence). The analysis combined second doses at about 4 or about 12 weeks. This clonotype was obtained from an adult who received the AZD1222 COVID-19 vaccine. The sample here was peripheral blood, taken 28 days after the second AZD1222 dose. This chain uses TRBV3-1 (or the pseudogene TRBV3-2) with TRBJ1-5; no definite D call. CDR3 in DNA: TGTGCCAGCAGCCAACAGGATGTAGGGCCCCAGCATTTT. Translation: CASSQQDVGPQHF.